Included here is one T cell receptor (beta chain) sequence, with context. This clonotype appeared many times. This clone's antigen is unknown. No qualities accompany the bases; no much larger clone lies one base away. Every donor in the study was a healthy Caucasian. The twin cohort consisted of three pairs of female monozygotic twins, all aged about 18 to 30 years. The RNA used for TCR libraries was isolated from peripheral blood mononuclear cells. This record belongs to a study of identical twins (dated by TCRdb to about 2016). With respect to the entire study: To test whether fetal clonotypes persist, this study deep-sequenced TCR alpha and beta repertoires from monozygotic twins, from unrelated adults of various ages, and from cord blood. To rule out contamination, the twin experiments were replicated at different times with different library preparation protocols. Overall study results and their limits: Abundant cord blood beta clonotypes carried fewer insertions; young adult naive repertoires showed a weaker similar trend, while memory repertoires showed none. Out-of-frame TCR alpha sequences shared between twins showed an excess of low generation-probability sequences compared with coincidental sharing between unrelated individuals. Because the same donors could not be followed over many years, conclusions were based on cross-sectional statistical analysis. Invariant T cells such as MAIT and iNKT could partly confound zero-insertion analyses, though diverse VJ usage argued against this for most clonotypes. A weaker excess of twin sharing was found in beta out-of-frame sequences because the signal-to-noise ratio was lowered by fewer shared sequences. Recombination models systematically underestimated out-of-frame TCR alpha sharing in monozygotic twins but agreed with sharing between unrelated individuals.

Libraries were built with 5' RACE. TCRdb shows the sequencer as Illumina HiSeq 2000. Template switching added a universal primer binding site, and the final cDNA carried a unique molecular identifier that allowed TCR cDNA molecules to be counted accurately. First-strand cDNA for TCR alpha and beta chains was synthesized from specific primers in the conserved constant-segment region. To control for contamination, every cDNA library carried two barcodes: a SMART-Mk sample barcode plus Illumina barcodes. TruSeq adapter sequences, together with Illumina sample barcodes, were added in two successive PCR steps. The Illumina HiSeq platform was used with custom primers to sequence TCR alpha and beta cDNA libraries. As for how the authors treated the data: Raw reads were processed with MiGEC to extract unique molecular identifiers, and MiXCR was used to determine CDR3 positions. For each individual, recombination models were inferred using an EM algorithm with the repgenHMM and IGoR tools. Shared clonotype analysis was performed with the tcR package in R, normalizing sharing by the product of cloneset sizes. Out-of-frame nonproductive sequences were analyzed to study raw recombination free of thymic and clonal selection effects. The public reads were quality trimmed at Q25 with fastp and then assembled into clones with MiXCR by TCRdb, keeping productive beta chains. Each CDR3 protein gets just one entry, which takes the most common genes and DNA from the rows behind it. Here the V and J calls rest on TCRdb's processing, not on the authors' analysis. The sample has fewer than 650,000 distinct CDR3 sequences on record, under 8.5% of them singletons. The ten most abundant clones make up 1.6% of the sample.

V is reduced by 4 bases and J by 3 bases, leaving a spacing of 12 bases between them. CDR1 and CDR2 are read off the germline V gene (reference sequence) as SEHNR and FQNEAQ. The CDR3 covers 14 residues, taking in both the cysteine and the phenylalanine. The retained sequence is limited to the CDR3, 42 bases, with the frame set at the first base. The data also belong to a second study, concerning yellow fever vaccine responses in identical twins. Reported in the second study: According to the authors, in identical twins the way T cells responded to vaccination appeared partly convergent and partly personalized. In the study, vaccine-responding T cell clones were precisely tracked in identical twins.

The chain links TRBV7-9 with TRBJ1-2; the D gene cannot be named for sure. The receptor was derived from a woman between 18 and 29 years old in good health. The sequencing sample was made of PBMCs. The bases are TGTGCCAGCAGCTATAGCTCAAACTACTATGGCTACACCTTC. Its translation is CASSYSSNYYGYTF.